These 16 T cell receptor beta chains were all obtained from the same sample, sequenced in a study of blood T cell repertoires in COVID-19. Profiled with immunoSEQ multiplex PCR; TCRdb holds only in-frame clones, not every one. The data hold roughly 99,000 clones, with just over 85% observed a single time. The sample comprised peripheral blood. These receptor sequences come from a man in his fifties or sixties with COVID-19, enrolled during active disease.

V usage is TRBV7-9 and J usage is TRBJ1-4; D remains ambiguous. The germline CDR1 and CDR2 sequences are SEHNR and FQNEAQ (reference sequence). The CDR3 contains 15 residues. V lost 6 bases and J lost 6, with 17 bases in between. The CDR3 region is CASSRAGSRDEKLFF. The CDR3 nucleotides read TGTGCCAGCAGTCGCGCGGGGTCTCGTGATGAAAAACTGTTTTTT.

V usage is TRBV7-9 and J usage is TRBJ1-2; possible D gene TRBD1, 6 bases. This CDR3 region has 13 residues. Trimming left V 5 bases short and J 4 bases short, with 11 bases between. The germline CDR1 and CDR2 sequences are SEHNR and FQNEAQ (reference sequence). CDR3 loop: CASSKDSVYGYTF. The CDR3 DNA is TGTGCCAGCAGCAAGGACAGCGTCTATGGCTACACCTTC. The entire variable domain, with the rest obtained from reference TRBV7-9 and TRBJ1-2, is as follows: DTGVSQNPRHKITKRGQNVTFRCDPISEHNRLYWYRQTLGQGPEFLTYFQNEAQLEKSRLLSDRFSAERPKGSFSTLEIQRTEQGDSAMYLCASSKDSVYGYTFGSGTRLTVV.

The rearrangement links TRBV7-3 to TRBJ2-1; the D gene is possibly TRBD1 (5 bases). CDR1 is SGHTA and CDR2 is FQGTGA in the germline V gene. The CDR3 consists of 15 residues. Trimming shortened V by 2 bases and J by 7 bases, and 15 bases separated the two germline ends. The DNA of the CDR3 is TGTGCCAGCAGCTTATCTCCAGGGAAGGGAAATGAGCAGTTCTTC. Its translation: CASSLSPGKGNEQFF.

This clone showed up just a few times. The chain combines TRBV12-3 or TRBV12-4 with TRBJ1-2; no clear D. The V and J ends lost 2 bases and 2 bases respectively, with 6 bases between them. The CDR3 covers 13 residues. CDR3: CASSLSLNYGYTF. CDR3 nucleotide sequence: TGTGCCAGCAGTTTATCTCTCAACTATGGCTACACCTTC.

The chain is built from TRBV28 and TRBJ1-1; D uncertain. CDR1 is MDHEN, CDR2 SYDVKM, per germline. Trimming left V 5 bases short and J 4 bases short, with 14 bases between. The CDR3 loop spans 14 amino acids. CDR3 DNA: TGTGCCAGCAGTCGTCGAGTGGAGGGCACTGAAGCTTTCTTT. Translated, it gives CASSRRVEGTEAFF.

The chain carries TRBV6-4 and TRBJ1-3; weak D call: TRBD1 (6 bases). This CDR3 has 13 residues. Germline V gives CDR1 MRHNA, CDR2 SNTAGT. V shed 5 bases and J shed 3 bases, with 8 bases lying between them. The DNA for the CDR3 is TGTGCCAGCAGTCAGGGGATTGGAAACACCATATATTTT. Protein sequence: CASSQGIGNTIYF.

The rearrangement joins TRBV4-1 to TRBJ1-1, with 7 bases fitting TRBD1. J lost 4 bases, V lost 2 bases, and 4 bases had no gene match. This CDR3 has 14 amino acids. The germline V gene encodes CDR1 MGHRA and CDR2 YSYEKL. The CDR3 reads CASSQRQGLTEAFF. The CDR3 nucleotides read TGCGCCAGCAGCCAAAGACAGGGTCTCACTGAAGCTTTCTTT.

The gene calls are TRBV11-2 and TRBJ2-7; 7 bases agree with TRBD1. V shed 0 bases, J shed 3 bases, and the junction held 2 bases outside the gene matches. CDR1 is SGHAT and CDR2 is FQNNGV in the germline V gene. This CDR3 contains 14 residues. DNA for the CDR3: TGTGCCAGCAGCTTAGAGCCAGGGGGCTACGAGCAGTACTTC. It translates to CASSLEPGGYEQYF.

J is TRBJ1-5 and V is TRBV4-3; D remains ambiguous. Germline V CDR1 and CDR2: LGHNA, YSLEER. This CDR3 has 14 residues. Trimming took off 0 bases at V and 6 bases at J, with 9 bases between the two ends. CDR3 region: CASSQELRSQPQHF. DNA of the CDR3: TGCGCCAGCAGCCAAGAATTGAGAAGTCAGCCCCAGCATTTT.

The DNA of the CDR3 is TGTGCCAGCAGCTTAGGTGGGGGCCGAGAAAAACTGTTTTTT. Translation gives CASSLGGGREKLFF. The chain has TRBV7-8 and TRBJ1-4; tentative D call: TRBD1 (6 bases). V shed 1 base and J shed 8 bases, with 11 bases lying between them. The germline gives CDR1 SGHVS, CDR2 FQNEAQ. The CDR3 is 14 residues long.

This clone was seen only a few times. The chain joins TRBV2 to TRBJ2-7, with 9 bases lining up with TRBD1. The CDR3 is 15 amino acids. V lost 2 bases, J lost 0 bases, and 2 bases stayed unmatched. Germline V gives CDR1 SNHLY, CDR2 FYNNEI. The CDR3 DNA reads as TGTGCCAGCAGTGAACGGACAGGGGCCTCCTACGAGCAGTACTTC. Translated: CASSERTGASYEQYF.

This clone was counted a few times. The rearrangement uses TRBV6-1 and TRBJ1-6, with D hard to call. Trimming removed 1 base at V and 0 bases at J, with 4 bases between. The germline CDR1 and CDR2 sequences are MNHNS and SASEGT. The CDR3 extends over 15 amino acids. DNA of the CDR3: TGTGCCAGCAGTGAAGAGAGCTCCTATAATTCACCCCTCCACTTT. Translating gives CASSEESSYNSPLHF.

The rearrangement joins TRBV15 to TRBJ1-2; a possible D gene is TRBD1 (6 bases). Looked up from germline, CDR1 is LNHNV and CDR2 is YYDKDF (reference sequence). The V gene lost 3 bases and the J gene lost 4 bases, with 15 bases spanning the gap. The CDR3 contains 15 residues. In nucleotides, the CDR3 is TGTGCCACCAGCAGCTTTCAGGGGTTGGGCTATGGCTACACCTTC. Translated: CATSSFQGLGYGYTF.

The rearrangement uses TRBV18 and TRBJ1-5, with D unclear. There are 15 residues in the CDR3. Germline CDR1 KGHSH, CDR2 LQKENI. Trimming cost V 6 bases and J 3 bases, with 15 bases left between them. CDR3 loop: CASSREPRNNQPQHF. CDR3 in DNA: TGTGCCAGCTCTCGGGAGCCCAGGAACAATCAGCCCCAGCATTTT.

There are a few counts of this clone. This rearrangement joins TRBV28 to TRBJ1-5, with TRBD1 matching over 12 bases. V shed 7 bases and J 5 bases; nucleotides not matched to a gene: 6. Germline V gives CDR1 MDHEN, CDR2 SYDVKM. The CDR3 length is 15 residues. The DNA of the CDR3 is TGTGCCAGCACCCCTCGGGACAGGGGGCATCAGCCCCAGCATTTT. Protein sequence: CASTPRDRGHQPQHF.

The rearrangement uses TRBV7-2 and TRBJ2-1; maybe TRBD2 (5 bases). The germline CDR1 and CDR2 sequences are SGHTA and FQGNSA. The CDR3 totals 14 residues. The germline V and J ends were trimmed by 5 bases and 5 bases, with 13 bases remaining between them. CDR3 amino acids: CASSPRGRDNEQFF. The CDR3 DNA follows: TGTGCCAGCAGCCCCCGGGGTAGGGACAATGAGCAGTTCTTC. Variable domain in full (rest from reference TRBV7-2 and TRBJ2-1): GAGVSQSPSNKVTEKGKDVELRCDPISGHTALYWYRQSLGQGLEFLIYFQGNSAPDKSGLPSDRFSAERTGGSVSTLTIQRTQQEDSAVYLCASSPRGRDNEQFFGPGTRLTVL.